The rows below give T cell receptor beta chains drawn from one sample of a study of glioma-infiltrating T cells after dendritic cell vaccination. Here immunoSEQ multiplex PCR was the method, and the copy in TCRdb shows in-frame clones only, minus some. The sample yields 70,000 to 100,000 clones, 83% seen once. The sequenced sample was blood, obtained after dendritic cell vaccination. These receptors all come from a human donor with glioblastoma. Both conserved end residues are part of each CDR3. A D gene is named only where the DNA matches it firmly. Where a row states a size, it is once, few, many or the class of an expanded clone; other rows omit it.

TRBJ2-3,TRBV4-3,NA,14,NA,TGCGCCAGCAGCCAAGGCCCTACTAGCTTGGGCCAGTATTTT,CASSQGPTSLGQYF
TRBJ2-7,TRBV5-1,NA,14,TRBD1,TGCGCCAGCAGCTTGGCCGTAGGGGGCCGTGAGCAGTACTTC,CASSLAVGGREQYF
TRBJ1-5,TRBV29-1,NA,14,TRBD1,TGCAGCGTTGTGTTACAGGGGTCTGCTCAGCCCCAGCATTTT,CSVVLQGSAQPQHF
TRBJ2-1,TRBV7-8,NA,16,TRBD1,TGTGCCAGCAGCGACGGGACAGGGGTATCCTACAATGAGCAGTTCTTC,CASSDGTGVSYNEQFF
TRBJ2-3,TRBV7-3,once,17,TRBD2,TGTGCCAGCAGCTCGGGACCGGCGGGGGGGAGGCCAGATACGCAGTATTTT,CASSSGPAGGRPDTQYF
TRBJ1-1,TRBV25-1,NA,15,NA,TGTGCCAGCAGTCGTATACAGGGAGAGAACACTGAAGCTTTCTTT,CASSRIQGENTEAFF
TRBJ1-2,TRBV6-5,once,14,TRBD1,TGTGCCAGCAGTCCCCGACAGGGGAGGGATGGCTACACCTTC,CASSPRQGRDGYTF
TRBJ2-7,TRBV6-1,NA,14,NA,TGTGCCAGCAGTGCGAACACAGGGGAGGAGGAGCAGTACTTC,CASSANTGEEEQYF
TRBJ2-5,TRBV9,few,15,NA,TGTGCCAGCAGCCCGTCACAGGGAACTGCAGAGACCCAGTACTTC,CASSPSQGTAETQYF
TRBJ2-7,TRBV5-4,NA,14,TRBD1,TGTGCCAGCAGCTTGGTAGGACAGGGGGCGGATCAGTACTTC,CASSLVGQGADQYF
TRBJ1-2,TRBV6-1,NA,12,NA,TGTGCCAGCAGTGATCAGGGTTACGGCTACACCTTC,CASSDQGYGYTF
TRBJ2-7,TRBV5-1,NA,15,TRBD1,TGCGCCAGCAGCGTCGCCGGGACAGGGGACTACGAGCAGTACTTC,CASSVAGTGDYEQYF
TRBJ2-1,TRBV4-1,NA,16,TRBD2,TGCGCCAGCAGCCAAGTCCCTAGCGGAGCCTACAATGAGCAGTTCTTC,CASSQVPSGAYNEQFF
TRBJ1-4,TRBV7-2,NA,15,TRBD1,TGTGCCAGCAGCTTAGCCGCCCGGGACAGCGAAAAACTGTTTTTT,CASSLAARDSEKLFF
TRBJ1-3,TRBV4-2,NA,15,TRBD1,TGTGCCAGCAGCCAAGTAACAGGGGCTGGAAACACCATATATTTT,CASSQVTGAGNTIYF
TRBJ2-5,TRBV9,NA,13,NA,TGTGCCAGCAGCGACGGACAGTTAAAGACCCAGTACTTC,CASSDGQLKTQYF
TRBJ2-3,TRBV5-6,NA,18,TRBD2,TGTGCCAGCAGCACCAATAGCGGGGGCCGGCCGGGCACAGATACGCAGTATTTT,CASSTNSGGRPGTDTQYF
TRBJ2-7,TRBV14,NA,13,TRBD1,TGTGCCACCAATTCCCTGACAGGGGGCGAGCAGTACTTC,CATNSLTGGEQYF
TRBJ2-2,TRBV2,NA,15,NA,TGTGCCAGCAGTCCTCGGACTGTGAACACCGGGGAGCTGTTTTTT,CASSPRTVNTGELFF
TRBJ1-5,TRBV5-6,NA,14,TRBD1,TGTGCCAGCAGCGTAGGGGGCAACGGGCAGCCCCAGCATTTT,CASSVGGNGQPQHF
TRBJ1-4,TRBV19,NA,14,NA,TGTGCCAGTAGGTCGACGGTTGGGGAGGAAAAACTGTTTTTT,CASRSTVGEEKLFF
TRBJ1-6,TRBV2,NA,14,NA,TGTGCCAGCTCGCGGGGACCCTATAATTCACCCCTCCACTTT,CASSRGPYNSPLHF
TRBJ1-6,TRBV7-3,NA,14,NA,TGTGCCAGCAGCTTAAATAGGGGTCGGTCACCCCTCCACTTT,CASSLNRGRSPLHF
TRBJ1-1,TRBV4-3,NA,15,NA,TGCGCCAGCAGCCAAGCGAACAGGGATGGCACTGAAGCTTTCTTT,CASSQANRDGTEAFF
TRBJ1-1,TRBV10-3,NA,15,NA,TGTGCCATCAGTGAGCCGGGGGGGGTTGGCACTGAAGCTTTCTTT,CAISEPGGVGTEAFF
TRBJ2-3,TRBV5-1,NA,14,TRBD1,TGCGCCAGCAGCTGGACAGGGGGCGCAGATACGCAGTATTTT,CASSWTGGADTQYF
TRBJ2-5,TRBV7-9,NA,13,NA,TGTGCCAGCAGCCACCCCTCCGGGGAGACCCAGTACTTC,CASSHPSGETQYF
TRBJ1-1,TRBV7-2,once,13,NA,TGTGCCAGCAGCTTAAGGGGTAACACTGAAGCTTTCTTT,CASSLRGNTEAFF
TRBJ1-1,TRBV15,NA,16,NA,TGTGCCACCAGCAGAAGAGGACAGCCCTCGGACACTGAAGCTTTCTTT,CATSRRGQPSDTEAFF
TRBJ1-2,TRBV5-1,NA,15,TRBD1,TGCGCCAGCAGCTTGGGGGACAGATCACGCAGTGGCTACACCTTC,CASSLGDRSRSGYTF
TRBJ2-7,TRBV20-1,NA,11,NA,TGCAGTGCTAAGAGCTCCTACGAGCAGTACTTC,CSAKSSYEQYF
TRBJ2-1,TRBV6-1,NA,12,NA,TGTGCCTCCCAATCGGGGAACAATGAGCAGTTCTTC,CASQSGNNEQFF
TRBJ1-1,TRBV18,NA,14,NA,TGTGCCAGCTCAGTTAGGCAGGGTACGGCTGAAGCTTTCTTT,CASSVRQGTAEAFF
TRBJ2-1,TRBV12-5,NA,15,TRBD1,TGTGCTAGTGGTTTGAGGCAGGGGGCCCACAATGAGCAGTTCTTC,CASGLRQGAHNEQFF
TRBJ1-1,TRBV6-5,NA,14,TRBD1,TGTGCCAGCAGCCCACAGGGGAGGTGGGTCGAGGCTTTCTTT,CASSPQGRWVEAFF
TRBJ1-5,TRBV2,NA,13,TRBD1,TGTGCCAGCATGGCAGGGGGCAGTCAGCCCCAGCATTTT,CASMAGGSQPQHF
TRBJ1-5,TRBV6-1,NA,15,NA,TGTGCCAGCAGTGCACAGGGTTCGGAAGAACAGCCCCAGCATTTT,CASSAQGSEEQPQHF
TRBJ1-2,TRBV30,once,12,NA,TGTGCCTGGAGTCGGGGGGCTAATGGCTACACCTTC,CAWSRGANGYTF
TRBJ2-7,TRBV7-9,NA,12,TRBD1,TGTGCCAGCAGCTGGGACAGCTACGAGCAGTACTTC,CASSWDSYEQYF
TRBJ2-3,TRBV10-3,NA,14,TRBD2,TGTGCCGTTAGTAGCGGGGGGGCCAAAGATACGCAGTATTTT,CAVSSGGAKDTQYF
TRBJ1-2,TRBV15,NA,17,NA,TGTGCCACCAGCAGACCTTCCTCCCGGACAGCCACTTATGGCTACACCTTC,CATSRPSSRTATYGYTF
TRBJ2-7,TRBV4-1,NA,18,TRBD1,TGCGCCAGCAGCCAAATCCAAACGAGACAGGGAGACTCCTACGAGCAGTACTTC,CASSQIQTRQGDSYEQYF
TRBJ2-3,TRBV15,NA,14,NA,TGTGCCACCAGGCGCGGGGGCGGGTTCGATACGCAGTATTTT,CATRRGGGFDTQYF
TRBJ2-7,TRBV30,once,15,TRBD2,TGTGCCTTCAAATTCCTGGCGGGGGGCCTCTACGAGCAGTACTTC,CAFKFLAGGLYEQYF
TRBJ2-5,TRBV5-1,once,15,NA,TGCGCCAGCAGCTTGGAGGCCACGCGGCCGGAGACCCAGTACTTC,CASSLEATRPETQYF
TRBJ2-2,TRBV12-5,NA,17,TRBD1,TGTGCTAGTGGTTTGGTCTTCAGTGAAGGGGGCCCCGGGGAGCTGTTTTTT,CASGLVFSEGGPGELFF
TRBJ1-4,TRBV9,NA,16,TRBD1,TGTGCCAGCAGCGAGGGGGCCTCGAATCTTAATGAAAAACTGTTTTTT,CASSEGASNLNEKLFF
TRBJ1-2,TRBV5-1,NA,14,NA,TGCGCCAGCAGCTTGGGATCACAGGATTATGGCTACACCTTC,CASSLGSQDYGYTF